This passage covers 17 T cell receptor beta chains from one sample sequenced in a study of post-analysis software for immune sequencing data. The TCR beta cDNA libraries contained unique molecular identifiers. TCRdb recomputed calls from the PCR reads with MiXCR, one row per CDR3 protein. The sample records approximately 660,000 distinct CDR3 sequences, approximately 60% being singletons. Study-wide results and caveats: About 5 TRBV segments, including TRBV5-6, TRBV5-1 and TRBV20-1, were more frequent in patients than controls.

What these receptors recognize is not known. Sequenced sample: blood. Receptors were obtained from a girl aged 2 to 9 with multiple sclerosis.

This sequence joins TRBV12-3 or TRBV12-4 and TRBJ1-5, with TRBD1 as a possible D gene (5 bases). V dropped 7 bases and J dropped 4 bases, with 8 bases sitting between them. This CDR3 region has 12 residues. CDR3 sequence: CASTNRNQPQHF. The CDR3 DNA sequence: TGTGCCAGCACCAACAGGAATCAGCCCCAGCATTTT.

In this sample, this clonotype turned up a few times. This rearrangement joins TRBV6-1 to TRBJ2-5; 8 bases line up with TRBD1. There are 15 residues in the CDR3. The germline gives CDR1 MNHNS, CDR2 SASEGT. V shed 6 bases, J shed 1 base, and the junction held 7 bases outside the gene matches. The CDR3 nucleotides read TGTGCCAGCAGCATCGACAGGGGCATCCAAGAGACCCAGTACTTC. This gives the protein CASSIDRGIQETQYF.

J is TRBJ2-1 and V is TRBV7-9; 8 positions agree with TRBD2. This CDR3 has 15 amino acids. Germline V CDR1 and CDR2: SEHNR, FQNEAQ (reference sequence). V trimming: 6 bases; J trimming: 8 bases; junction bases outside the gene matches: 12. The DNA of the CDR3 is TGTGCCAGCAGAGCAAGCGGGAGTTATATTGATGAGCAGTTCTTC. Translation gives CASRASGSYIDEQFF.

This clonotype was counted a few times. The CDR3 protein is CASSQRNNSPLHF. Written as DNA, the CDR3 is TGTGCCAGCAGCCAGAGGAATAATTCACCCCTCCACTTT. The rearrangement joins TRBV12-3 or TRBV12-4 to TRBJ1-6, with D unresolved. CDR3 length equals 13 residues. V was clipped by 6 bases and J by 5 bases, with 8 bases between them.

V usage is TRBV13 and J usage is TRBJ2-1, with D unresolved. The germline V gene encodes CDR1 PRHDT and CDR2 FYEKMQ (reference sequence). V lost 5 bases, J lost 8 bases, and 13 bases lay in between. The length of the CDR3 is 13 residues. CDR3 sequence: CASSPTNTDEQFF. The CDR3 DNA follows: TGTGCCAGCAGCCCCACTAACACCGATGAGCAGTTCTTC. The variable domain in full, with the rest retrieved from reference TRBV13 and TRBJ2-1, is AAGVIQSPRHLIKEKRETATLKCYPIPRHDTVYWYQQGPGQDPQFLISFYEKMQSDKGSIPDRFSAQQFSDYHSELNMSSLELGDSALYFCASSPTNTDEQFFGPGTRLTVL.

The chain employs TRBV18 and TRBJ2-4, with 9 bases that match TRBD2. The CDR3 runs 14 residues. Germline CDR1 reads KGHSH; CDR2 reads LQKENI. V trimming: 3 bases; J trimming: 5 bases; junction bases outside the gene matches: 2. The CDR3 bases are TGTGCCAGCTCACCGAAGCGGGGGGAAAACATTCAGTACTTC. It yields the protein CASSPKRGENIQYF.

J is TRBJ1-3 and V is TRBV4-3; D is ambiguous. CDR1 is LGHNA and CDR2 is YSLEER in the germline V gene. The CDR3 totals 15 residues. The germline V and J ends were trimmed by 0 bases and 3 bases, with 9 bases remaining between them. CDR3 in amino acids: CASSQDWESGNTIYF. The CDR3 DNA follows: TGCGCCAGCAGCCAAGATTGGGAGAGTGGAAACACCATATATTTT.

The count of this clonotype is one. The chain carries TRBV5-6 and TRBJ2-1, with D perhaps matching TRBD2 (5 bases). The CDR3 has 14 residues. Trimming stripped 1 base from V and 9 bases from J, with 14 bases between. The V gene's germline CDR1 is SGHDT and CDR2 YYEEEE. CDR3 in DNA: TGTGCCAGCAGCTTGAGTAGCGTTAACACTGAGCAGTTCTTC. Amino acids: CASSLSSVNTEQFF.

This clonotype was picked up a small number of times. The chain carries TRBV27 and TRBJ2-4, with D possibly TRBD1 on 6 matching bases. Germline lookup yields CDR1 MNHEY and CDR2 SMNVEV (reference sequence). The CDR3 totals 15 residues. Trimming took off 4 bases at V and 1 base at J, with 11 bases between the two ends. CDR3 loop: CASSSLTGAKNIQYF. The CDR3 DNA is TGTGCCAGCAGTTCACTGACAGGTGCCAAAAACATTCAGTACTTC.

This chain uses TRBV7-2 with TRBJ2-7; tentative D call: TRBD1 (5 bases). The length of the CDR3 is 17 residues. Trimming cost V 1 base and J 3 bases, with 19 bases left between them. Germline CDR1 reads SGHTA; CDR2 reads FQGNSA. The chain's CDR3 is CASSLVSRVGISYEQYF. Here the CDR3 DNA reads TGTGCCAGCAGCTTAGTTAGCAGGGTCGGAATTAGCTACGAGCAGTACTTC.

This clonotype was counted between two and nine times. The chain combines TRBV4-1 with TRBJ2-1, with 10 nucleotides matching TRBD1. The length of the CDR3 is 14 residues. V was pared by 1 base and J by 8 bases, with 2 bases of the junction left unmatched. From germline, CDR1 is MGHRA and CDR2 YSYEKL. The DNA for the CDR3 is TGCGCCAGCAGCCAAGGACAGGGGGCCTATGAGCAGTTCTTC. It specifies CASSQGQGAYEQFF.

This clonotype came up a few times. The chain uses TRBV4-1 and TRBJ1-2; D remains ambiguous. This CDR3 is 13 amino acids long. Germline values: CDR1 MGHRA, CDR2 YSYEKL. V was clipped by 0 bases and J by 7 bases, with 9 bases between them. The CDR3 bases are TGCGCCAGCAGCCAAGATCTCGGGTTTGGCTACACCTTC. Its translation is CASSQDLGFGYTF.

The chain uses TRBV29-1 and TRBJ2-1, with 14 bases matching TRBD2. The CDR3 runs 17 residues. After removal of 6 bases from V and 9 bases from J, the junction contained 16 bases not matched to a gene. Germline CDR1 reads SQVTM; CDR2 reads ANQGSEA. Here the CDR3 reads CSVGLAGGLLGEGEQFF. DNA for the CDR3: TGCAGCGTAGGACTAGCGGGGGGCCTTCTGGGGGAGGGTGAGCAGTTCTTC.

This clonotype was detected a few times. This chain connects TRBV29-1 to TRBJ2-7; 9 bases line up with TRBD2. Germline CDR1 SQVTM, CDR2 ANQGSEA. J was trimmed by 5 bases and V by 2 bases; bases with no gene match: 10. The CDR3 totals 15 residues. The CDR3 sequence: CSVEWAGGPPNEQYF. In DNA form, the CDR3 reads TGCAGCGTTGAATGGGCGGGAGGGCCGCCCAACGAGCAGTACTTC.

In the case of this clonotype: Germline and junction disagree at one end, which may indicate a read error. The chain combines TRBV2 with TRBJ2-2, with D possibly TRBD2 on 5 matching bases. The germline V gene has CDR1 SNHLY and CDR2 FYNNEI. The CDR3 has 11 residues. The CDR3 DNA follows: TGTGCCAGCAGTGGGGTCGGGGAGCGGTTTTTT. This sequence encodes CASSGVGERFF.

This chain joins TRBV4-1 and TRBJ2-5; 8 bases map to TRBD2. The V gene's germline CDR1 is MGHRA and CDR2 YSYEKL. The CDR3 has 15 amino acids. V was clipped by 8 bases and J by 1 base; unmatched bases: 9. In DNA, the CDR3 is TGCGCCAGCGGGATGGCGGGAGGTACCCAAGAGACCCAGTACTTC. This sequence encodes CASGMAGGTQETQYF.

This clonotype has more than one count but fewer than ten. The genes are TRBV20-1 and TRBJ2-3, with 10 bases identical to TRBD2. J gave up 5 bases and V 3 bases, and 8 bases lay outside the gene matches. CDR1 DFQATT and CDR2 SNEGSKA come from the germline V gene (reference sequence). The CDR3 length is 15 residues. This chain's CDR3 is CSASPLAGREDTQYF. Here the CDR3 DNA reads TGCAGTGCTAGTCCACTAGCGGGGAGGGAAGATACGCAGTATTTT.